The subject of this entry is one TCR beta chain. Its antigen is still unknown. A much larger clone differs from this one at a single base, so this may be a read error. This entry is derived from a study of blood T cells in healthy people across ages. Broader study findings: Diversity of TCR beta correlated strongly with naive T cell percentage. Unsorted PBMCs blocked a conclusive comparison of naive and antigen-experienced cells.

The authors ran a second PCR of about 7 to 12 cycles using a sample-barcoded 5' primer and a J-beta primer mix. Every cDNA was tagged by a template-switch adaptor with 12 random nucleotides. TCRdb ran MiXCR on the 5' RACE reads and lists one entry per CDR3 protein. The sample holds approximately 810,000 distinct CDR3 sequences, around 26% seen once. The CDR3 is made up of 15 amino acids. Each sample used at least 6.5 million PBMCs. The rearrangement uses TRBV12-3 or TRBV12-4 and TRBJ2-1; 9 bases map to TRBD2. The end of the DNA aligns better with TRBJ2-7, so the J call may be wrong. This receptor was identified in an elderly woman in good health. Sequencing input: blood. The CDR3 DNA reads TGTGCCAGCAGGACGACTAGCGGCTTGTACAATGAGCAGTACTTC. It codes for CASRTTSGLYNEQYF.